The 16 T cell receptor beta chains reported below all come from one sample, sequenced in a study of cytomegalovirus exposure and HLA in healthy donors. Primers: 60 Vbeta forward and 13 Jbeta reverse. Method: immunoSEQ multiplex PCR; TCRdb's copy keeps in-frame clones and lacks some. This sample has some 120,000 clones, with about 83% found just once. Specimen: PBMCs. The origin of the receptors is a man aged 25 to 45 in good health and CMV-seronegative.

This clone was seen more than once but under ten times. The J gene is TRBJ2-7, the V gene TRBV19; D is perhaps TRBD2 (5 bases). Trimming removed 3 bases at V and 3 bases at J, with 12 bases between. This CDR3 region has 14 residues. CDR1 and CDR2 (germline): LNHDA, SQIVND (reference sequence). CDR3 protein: CASSISPLGYEQYF. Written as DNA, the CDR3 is TGTGCCAGTAGTATCTCCCCACTAGGCTACGAGCAGTACTTC.

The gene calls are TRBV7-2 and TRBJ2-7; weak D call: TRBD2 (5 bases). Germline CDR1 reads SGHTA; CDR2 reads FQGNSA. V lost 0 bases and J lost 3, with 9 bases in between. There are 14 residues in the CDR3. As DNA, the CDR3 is TGTGCCAGCAGCTTAGCCGGACTTTACTACGAGCAGTACTTC. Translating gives CASSLAGLYYEQYF.

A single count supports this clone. CDR3 nucleotides: TGTGCCAGCTCTCGACAGACAGATACGCAGTATTTT. Protein sequence: CASSRQTDTQYF. V and J are TRBV18 and TRBJ2-3; tentative D call: TRBD1 (5 bases). The CDR3 is 12 residues long. Germline values: CDR1 KGHSH, CDR2 LQKENI. V lost 6 bases and J lost 3, with 7 bases in between.

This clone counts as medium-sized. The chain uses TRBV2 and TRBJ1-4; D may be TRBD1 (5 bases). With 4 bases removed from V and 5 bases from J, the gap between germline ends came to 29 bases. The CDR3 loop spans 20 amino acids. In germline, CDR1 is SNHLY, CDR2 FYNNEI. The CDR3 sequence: CASSGTLSEDRHFLNEKLFF. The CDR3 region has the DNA TGTGCCAGCAGTGGGACACTAAGTGAGGACCGCCACTTCCTAAATGAAAAACTGTTTTTT. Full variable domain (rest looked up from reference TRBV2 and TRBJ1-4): EPEVTQTPSHQVTQMGQEVILRCVPISNHLYFYWYRQILGQKVEFLVSFYNNEISEKSEIFDDQFSVERPDGSNFTLKIRSTKLEDSAMYFCASSGTLSEDRHFLNEKLFFGSGTQLSVL.

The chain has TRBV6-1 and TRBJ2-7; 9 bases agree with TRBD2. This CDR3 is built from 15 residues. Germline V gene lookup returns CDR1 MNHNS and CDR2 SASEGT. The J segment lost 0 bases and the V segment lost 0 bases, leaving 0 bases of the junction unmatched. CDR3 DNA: TGTGCCAGCAGTGAAGCTAGCGGGAGCTCCTACGAGCAGTACTTC. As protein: CASSEASGSSYEQYF.

In DNA form, the CDR3 reads TGTGCCAGCAGACAGGGGACGGAAGCGGGAAACACCATATATTTT. This gives the protein CASRQGTEAGNTIYF. The chain has TRBV7-9 and TRBJ1-3; the match to TRBD1 covers 7 bases. Losses at the gene ends were 6 bases for V and 4 bases for J; bases not matched to a gene: 9. Germline assignment: CDR1 SEHNR and CDR2 FQNEAQ (reference sequence). This CDR3 contains 15 residues.

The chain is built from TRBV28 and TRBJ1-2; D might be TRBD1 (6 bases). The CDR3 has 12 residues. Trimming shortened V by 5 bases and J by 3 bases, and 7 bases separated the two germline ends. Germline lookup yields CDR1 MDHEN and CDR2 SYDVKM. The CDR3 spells CASSTGYYGYTF. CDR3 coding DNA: TGTGCCAGCAGTACAGGGTACTATGGCTACACCTTC.

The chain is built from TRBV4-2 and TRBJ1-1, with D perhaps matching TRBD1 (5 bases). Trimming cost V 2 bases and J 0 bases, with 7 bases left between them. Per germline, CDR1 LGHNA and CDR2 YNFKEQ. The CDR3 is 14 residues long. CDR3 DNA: TGTGCCAGCAGCCAAAGACAGCTGAACACTGAAGCTTTCTTT. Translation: CASSQRQLNTEAFF.

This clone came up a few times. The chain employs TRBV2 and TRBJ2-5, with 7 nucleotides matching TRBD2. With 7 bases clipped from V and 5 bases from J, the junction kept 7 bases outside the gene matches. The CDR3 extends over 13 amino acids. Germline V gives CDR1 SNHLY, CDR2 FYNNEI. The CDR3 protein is CASIKGREETQYF. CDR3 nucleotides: TGTGCCAGCATTAAGGGGAGGGAGGAGACCCAGTACTTC.

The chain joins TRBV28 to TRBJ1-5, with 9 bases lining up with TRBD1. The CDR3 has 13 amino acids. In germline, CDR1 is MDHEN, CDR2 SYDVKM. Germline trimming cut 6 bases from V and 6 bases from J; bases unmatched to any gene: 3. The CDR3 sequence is CASRQGASQPQHF. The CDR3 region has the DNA TGTGCCAGCAGACAGGGGGCAAGTCAGCCCCAGCATTTT.

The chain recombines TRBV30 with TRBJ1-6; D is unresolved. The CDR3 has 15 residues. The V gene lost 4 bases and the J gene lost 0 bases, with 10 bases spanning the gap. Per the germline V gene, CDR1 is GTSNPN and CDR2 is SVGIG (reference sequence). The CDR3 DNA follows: TGTGCCTGGAATATACAGAGCTCCTATAATTCACCCCTCCACTTT. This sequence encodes CAWNIQSSYNSPLHF.

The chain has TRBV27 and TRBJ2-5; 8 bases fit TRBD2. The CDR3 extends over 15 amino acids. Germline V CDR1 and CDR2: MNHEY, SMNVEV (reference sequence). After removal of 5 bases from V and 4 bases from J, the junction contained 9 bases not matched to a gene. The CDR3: CASSPHTGGPETQYF. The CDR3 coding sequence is TGTGCCAGCAGTCCCCACACGGGGGGGCCAGAGACCCAGTACTTC.

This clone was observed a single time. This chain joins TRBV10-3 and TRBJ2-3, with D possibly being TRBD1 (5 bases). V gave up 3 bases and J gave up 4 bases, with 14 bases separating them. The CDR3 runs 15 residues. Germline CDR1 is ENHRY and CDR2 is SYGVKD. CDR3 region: CAISDKAGSADTQYF. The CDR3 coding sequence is TGTGCCATCAGTGATAAGGCAGGGTCGGCAGATACGCAGTATTTT.

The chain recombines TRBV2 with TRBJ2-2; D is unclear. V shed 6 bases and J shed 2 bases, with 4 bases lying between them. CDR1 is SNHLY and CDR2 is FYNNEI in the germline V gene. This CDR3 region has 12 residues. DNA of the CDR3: TGTGCCAGCAGACTAAACACCGGGGAGCTGTTTTTT. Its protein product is CASRLNTGELFF.

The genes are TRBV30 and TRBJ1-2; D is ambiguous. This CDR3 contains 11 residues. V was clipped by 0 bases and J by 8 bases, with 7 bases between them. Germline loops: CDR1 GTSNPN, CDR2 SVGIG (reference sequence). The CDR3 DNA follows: TGTGCCTGGAGTGTACTCGGGGGCTACACCTTC. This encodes CAWSVLGGYTF.

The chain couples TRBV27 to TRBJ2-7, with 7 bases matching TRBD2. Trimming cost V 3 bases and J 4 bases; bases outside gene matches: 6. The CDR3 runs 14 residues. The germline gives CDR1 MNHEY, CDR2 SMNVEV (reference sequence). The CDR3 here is CASSLGGTLYEQYF. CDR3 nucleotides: TGTGCCAGCAGTTTGGGGGGGACCCTTTACGAGCAGTACTTC.